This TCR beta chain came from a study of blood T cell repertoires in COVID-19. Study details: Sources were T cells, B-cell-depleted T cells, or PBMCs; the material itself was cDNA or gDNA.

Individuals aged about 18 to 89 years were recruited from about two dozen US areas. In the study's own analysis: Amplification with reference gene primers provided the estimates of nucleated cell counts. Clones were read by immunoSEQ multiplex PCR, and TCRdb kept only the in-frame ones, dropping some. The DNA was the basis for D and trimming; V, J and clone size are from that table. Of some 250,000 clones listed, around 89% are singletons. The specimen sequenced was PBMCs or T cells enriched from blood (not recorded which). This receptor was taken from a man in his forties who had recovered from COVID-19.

The CDR3 loop reads CSVEKSGTTYEQYF. CDR3 bases: TGCAGCGTTGAAAAAAGCGGAACTACATACGAGCAGTACTTC. The chain combines TRBV29-1 with TRBJ2-7; D is perhaps TRBD2 (5 bases). Germline CDR1 and CDR2: SQVTM and ANQGSEA. V was clipped by 2 bases and J by 4 bases, with 15 bases between them. CDR3 length equals 14 residues.